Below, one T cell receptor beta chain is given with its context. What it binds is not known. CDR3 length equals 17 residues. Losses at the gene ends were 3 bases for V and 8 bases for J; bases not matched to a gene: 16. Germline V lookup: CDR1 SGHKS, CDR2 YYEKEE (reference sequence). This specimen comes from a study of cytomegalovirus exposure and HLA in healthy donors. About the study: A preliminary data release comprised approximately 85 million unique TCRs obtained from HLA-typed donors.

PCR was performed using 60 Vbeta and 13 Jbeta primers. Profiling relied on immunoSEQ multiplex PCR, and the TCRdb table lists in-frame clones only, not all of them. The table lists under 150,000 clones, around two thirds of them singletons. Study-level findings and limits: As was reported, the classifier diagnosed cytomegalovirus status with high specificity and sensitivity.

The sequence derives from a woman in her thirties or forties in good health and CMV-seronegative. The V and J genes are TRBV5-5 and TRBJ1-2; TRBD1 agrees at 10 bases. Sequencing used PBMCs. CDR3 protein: CASSYNVGQGNLGGYTF. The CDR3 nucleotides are TGTGCCAGCAGCTACAACGTGGGACAGGGGAATTTAGGAGGCTACACCTTC.